This TCR beta chain was identified during a study of shared clonotypes between healthy human individuals. General study points: Read depth was anticipated to influence clonotype sharing among donors. Sharing across four donors was highest in naive CD4 (around 5%) and lowest in memory CD8 (approximately 0.4%).

This CDR3 spans 15 amino acids. In germline, CDR1 is MNHEY, CDR2 SMNVEV (reference sequence). V lost 3 bases and J 2 bases, leaving 10 bases between the germline ends. Genomic DNA of every subset was divided equally among multiple immunoSEQ plates. Measured with immunoSEQ multiplex PCR; TCRdb has only the in-frame clones, and not every one. The data contain about 1,900,000 clones, about 94% of them singletons. Worth noting for this clone: Its antigen is not identified.

Naive CD8 cells were CD45RO-negative, positively selected for CCR7, excluding terminally differentiated effector memory CD45RA+ cells. The rearrangement uses TRBV27 and TRBJ2-2; either TRBD1 or TRBD2 may fit D (6 bases each). Sequences were obtained from naive CD8+ T cells sorted from blood. The receptor was isolated from a man aged 18 to 35 in good health. The DNA for the CDR3 is TGTGCCAGCAGTTTCGGGGGCTTCAACACCGGGGAGCTGTTTTTT. This encodes CASSFGGFNTGELFF.